This T cell receptor (beta chain) derives from a study of blood T cells in healthy people across ages. Study overall: In model experiments, template switching was able to capture about one barcoded beta molecule for every two T cells that were present.

Using a J-beta primer mix together with a sample-barcoded 5' primer, a second PCR was run for 7 to 11 cycles. One entry per CDR3 protein results from TCRdb running MiXCR on the 5' RACE reads. The profile shows 1 million or so distinct CDR3 sequences, almost 25% of them singletons. For this clonotype: The antigen is unknown.

Findings of the study overall: Donors of long life had a larger count of naive CD4+ cells and greater diversity than aged donors. What prevented conclusive comparison of naive and antigen-experienced cells was that PBMCs were unsorted.

The same specimen was also included in a second study, on T cells of mothers and their children.

Input material: blood. This TCR was recovered from a girl aged 2 to 10 in good health.

CDR3 DNA sequence: TGTGCCAGCAGCCAAGAATCCGTACGGCGAGAGACCCAGTACTTC. Translation gives CASSQESVRRETQYF. V is TRBV14 and J is TRBJ2-5; D gene uncertain. Between the trimmed V and J ends, which lost 0 bases and 4 bases, there was a span of 12 bases. The CDR3 is made up of 15 amino acids. The germline gives CDR1 SGHDN, CDR2 FVKESK.